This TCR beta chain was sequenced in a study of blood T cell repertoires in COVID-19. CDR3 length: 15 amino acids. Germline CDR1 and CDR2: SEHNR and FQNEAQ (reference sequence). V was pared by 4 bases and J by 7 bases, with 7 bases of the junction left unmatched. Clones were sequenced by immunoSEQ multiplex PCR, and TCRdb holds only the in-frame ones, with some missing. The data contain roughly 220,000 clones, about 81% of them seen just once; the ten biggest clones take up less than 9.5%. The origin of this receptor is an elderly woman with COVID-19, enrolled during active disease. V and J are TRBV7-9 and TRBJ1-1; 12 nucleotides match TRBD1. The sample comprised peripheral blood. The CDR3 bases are TGTGCCAGCAGCTCGGGACAGGGGGCAGGGGATGAAGCTTTCTTT. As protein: CASSSGQGAGDEAFF.